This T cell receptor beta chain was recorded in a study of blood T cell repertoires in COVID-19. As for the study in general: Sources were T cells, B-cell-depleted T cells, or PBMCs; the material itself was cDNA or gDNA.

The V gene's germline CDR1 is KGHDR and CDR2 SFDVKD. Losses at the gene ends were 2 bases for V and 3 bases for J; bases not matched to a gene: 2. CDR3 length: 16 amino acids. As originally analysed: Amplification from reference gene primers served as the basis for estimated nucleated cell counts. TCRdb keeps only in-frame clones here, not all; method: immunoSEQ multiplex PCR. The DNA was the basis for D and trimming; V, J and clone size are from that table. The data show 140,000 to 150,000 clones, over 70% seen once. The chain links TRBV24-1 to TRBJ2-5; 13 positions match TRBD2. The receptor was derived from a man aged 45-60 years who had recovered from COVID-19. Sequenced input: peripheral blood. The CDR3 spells CATSDWTSGGEETQYF. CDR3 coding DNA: TGTGCCACCAGTGATTGGACTAGCGGGGGAGAAGAGACCCAGTACTTC.